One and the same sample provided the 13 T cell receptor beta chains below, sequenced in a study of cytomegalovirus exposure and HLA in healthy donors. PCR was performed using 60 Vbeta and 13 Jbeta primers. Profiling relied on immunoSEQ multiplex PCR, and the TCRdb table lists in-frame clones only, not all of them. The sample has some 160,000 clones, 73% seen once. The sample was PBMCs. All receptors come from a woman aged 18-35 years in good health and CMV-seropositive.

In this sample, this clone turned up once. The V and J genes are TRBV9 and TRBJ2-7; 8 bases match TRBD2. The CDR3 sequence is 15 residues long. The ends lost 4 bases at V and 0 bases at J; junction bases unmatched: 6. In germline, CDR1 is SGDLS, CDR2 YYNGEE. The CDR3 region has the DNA TGTGCCAGCAGCCCCACCGGACTAGCCTCCTACGAGCAGTACTTC. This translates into CASSPTGLASYEQYF. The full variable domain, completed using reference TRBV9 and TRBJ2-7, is DSGVTQTPKHLITATGQRVTLRCSPRSGDLSVYWYQQSLDQGLQFLIQYYNGEERAKGNILERFSAQQFPDLHSELNLSSLELGDSALYFCASSPTGLASYEQYFGPGTRLTVT.

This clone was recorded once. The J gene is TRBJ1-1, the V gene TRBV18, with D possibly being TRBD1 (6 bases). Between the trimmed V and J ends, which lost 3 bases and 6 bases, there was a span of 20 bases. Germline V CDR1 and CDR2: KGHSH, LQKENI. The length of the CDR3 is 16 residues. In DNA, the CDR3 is TGTGCCAGCTCACCCCTAGGCGTCAGGGGTAATTCTGAAGCTTTCTTT. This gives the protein CASSPLGVRGNSEAFF. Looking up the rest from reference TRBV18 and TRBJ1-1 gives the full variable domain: NAGVMQNPRHLVRRRGQEARLRCSPMKGHSHVYWYRQLPEEGLKFMVYLQKENIIDESGMPKERFSAEFPKEGPSILRIQQVVRGDSAAYFCASSPLGVRGNSEAFFGQGTRLTVV.

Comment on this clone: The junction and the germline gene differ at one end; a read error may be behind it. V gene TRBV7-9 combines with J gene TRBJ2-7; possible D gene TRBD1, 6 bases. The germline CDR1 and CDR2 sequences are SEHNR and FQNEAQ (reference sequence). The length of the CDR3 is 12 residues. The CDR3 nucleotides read TGTTCCAGCAGCATAACAGGGAACGAGCAGTACTTC. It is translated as CSSSITGNEQYF.

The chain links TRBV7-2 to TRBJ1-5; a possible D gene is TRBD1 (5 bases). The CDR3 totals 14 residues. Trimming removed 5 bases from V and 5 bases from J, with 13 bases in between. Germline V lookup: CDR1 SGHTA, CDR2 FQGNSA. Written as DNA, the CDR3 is TGTGCCAGCAGCCGGGGGACGGAGTATCAGCCCCAGCATTTT. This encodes CASSRGTEYQPQHF.

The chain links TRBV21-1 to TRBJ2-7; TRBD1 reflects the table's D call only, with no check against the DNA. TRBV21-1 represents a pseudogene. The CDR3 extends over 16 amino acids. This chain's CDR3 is CASSSLRDRLSYEQYF. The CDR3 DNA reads TGTGCCAGCAGCTCTCTCCGGGACAGGCTGTCCTACGAGCAGTACTTC.

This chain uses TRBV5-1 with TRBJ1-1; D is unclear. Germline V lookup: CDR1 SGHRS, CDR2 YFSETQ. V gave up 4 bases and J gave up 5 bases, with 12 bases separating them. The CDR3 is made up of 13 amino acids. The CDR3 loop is CASSLGSGTEAFF. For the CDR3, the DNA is TGCGCCAGCAGCCTAGGGTCGGGGACTGAAGCTTTCTTT.

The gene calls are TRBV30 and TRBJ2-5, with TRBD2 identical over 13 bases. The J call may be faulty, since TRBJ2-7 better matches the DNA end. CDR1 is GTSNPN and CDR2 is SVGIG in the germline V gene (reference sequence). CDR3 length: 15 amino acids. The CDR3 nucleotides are TGTGCCTGGAGTGAGGGACTAGCGGGGAGTTACGAGCAGTACTTC. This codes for CAWSEGLAGSYEQYF.

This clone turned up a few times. The CDR3 loop is CASSSGNGRLSEQYF. The CDR3 nucleotides are TGTGCCAGCAGCTCAGGGAACGGTCGTTTAAGCGAGCAGTACTTC. The J gene is TRBJ2-7, the V gene TRBV7-2; the D gene is possibly TRBD1 (5 bases). Trimming left V 4 bases short and J 6 bases short, with 19 bases between. The germline CDR1 and CDR2 sequences are SGHTA and FQGNSA. The CDR3 totals 15 residues.

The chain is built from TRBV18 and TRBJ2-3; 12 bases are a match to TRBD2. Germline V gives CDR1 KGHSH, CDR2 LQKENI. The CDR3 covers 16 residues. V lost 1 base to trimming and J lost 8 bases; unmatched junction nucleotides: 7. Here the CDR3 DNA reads TGTGCCAGCTCACCACTGTGGACTAGCGGGGAGGGTACGCAGTATTTT. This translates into CASSPLWTSGEGTQYF.

The CDR3 sequence: CASTRGDRGNTIYF. CDR3 coding DNA: TGTGCCAGCACCCGTGGGGACAGGGGAAACACCATATATTTT. The chain recombines TRBV6-5 with TRBJ1-3; 8 bases align to TRBD1. The V gene end was trimmed by 7 bases and the J gene end by 4 bases; junction bases not matched to a gene: 6. CDR3 length equals 14 residues. CDR1 MNHEY and CDR2 SVGAGI come from the germline V gene.

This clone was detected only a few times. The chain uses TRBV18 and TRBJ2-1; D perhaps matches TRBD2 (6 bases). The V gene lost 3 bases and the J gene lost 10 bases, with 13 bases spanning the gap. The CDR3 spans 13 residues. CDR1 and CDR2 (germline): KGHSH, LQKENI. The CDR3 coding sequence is TGTGCCAGCTCACCCTTAGGCGGGGTCGAGCAGTTCTTC. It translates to CASSPLGGVEQFF.

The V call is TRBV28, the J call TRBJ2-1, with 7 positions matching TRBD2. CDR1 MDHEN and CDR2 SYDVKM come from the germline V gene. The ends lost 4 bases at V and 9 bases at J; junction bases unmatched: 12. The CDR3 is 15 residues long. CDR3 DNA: TGTGCCAGCAGTTCTCCCCCCCGGGGCGGGGGTGAGCAGTTCTTC. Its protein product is CASSSPPRGGGEQFF.

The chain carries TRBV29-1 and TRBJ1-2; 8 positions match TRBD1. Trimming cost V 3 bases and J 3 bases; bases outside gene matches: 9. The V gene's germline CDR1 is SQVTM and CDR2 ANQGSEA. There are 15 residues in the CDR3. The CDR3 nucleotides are TGCAGCGTTGAGGGGTTGGACAGGGTAGACTATGGCTACACCTTC. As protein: CSVEGLDRVDYGYTF.